The rows below give T cell receptor beta chains drawn from one sample of a study of control samples from healthy donors and cancer patients. The table came from immunoSEQ multiplex PCR; TCRdb's copy has only in-frame clones and leaves some out. The data hold 85,000 to 100,000 clones, with more than 85% observed a single time. The sample comprised blood. The receptors come from a man younger than 35 in good health. The CDR3 runs from the conserved cysteine through the conserved F or W. A D gene is named only where the DNA matches it firmly. The size entry is marked missing in some rows and otherwise reads once, few, many or a size class.

V	J	size	D	DNA	CDR3
TRBV4-2	TRBJ1-1	NA	NA	TGTGCCAGCAGCCAAGCAAGCGGGAACACTGAAGCTTTCTTT	CASSQASGNTEAFF
TRBV29-1	TRBJ1-5	NA	TRBD1	TGCAGCGTTAAGTGGGGACAGGGGGACCAGCCCCAGCATTTT	CSVKWGQGDQPQHF
TRBV6-6	TRBJ2-3	NA	NA	TGTGCCAGCAGTCCAATATGGGCGGAGGGGGTAACAGATACGCAGTATTTT	CASSPIWAEGVTDTQYF
TRBV18	TRBJ2-5	NA	TRBD1	TGTGCCAGCTCACCACCGCCGTCCCGGGACAGGGTCAGGGGAGAGACCCAGTACTTC	CASSPPPSRDRVRGETQYF
TRBV30	TRBJ2-3	NA	NA	TGTGCCTGGAGTGAAAATACGCAGTATTTT	CAWSENTQYF
TRBV6-5	TRBJ2-3	NA	NA	TGTGCCAGCAGGGACCGTACTACAGATACGCAGTATTTT	CASRDRTTDTQYF
TRBV6-1	TRBJ1-5	NA	NA	TGTGCCAGCAGTGGCGGGGCAGGGTCGGGTCTTCAGCCCCAGCATTTT	CASSGGAGSGLQPQHF
TRBV19	TRBJ2-7	NA	TRBD2	TGTGCCAGTAGTCCCCGGGGCGGGGGATACTCCTACGAGCAGTACTTC	CASSPRGGGYSYEQYF
TRBV6-5	TRBJ1-1	NA	NA	TGTGCCAGCAGTTCGTACACCCGTGGGGACACTGAAGCTTTCTTT	CASSSYTRGDTEAFF
TRBV6-5	TRBJ2-7	NA	NA	TGTGCCAGCAGTTATGAGGGAATGGCCTCCTACGAGCAGTACTTC	CASSYEGMASYEQYF
TRBV18	TRBJ2-7	NA	NA	TGTGCCAGCTCACCACCGGGAGATCGCTACGAGCAGTACTTC	CASSPPGDRYEQYF
TRBV4-1	TRBJ1-5	NA	NA	TGCGCCAGCAGCCAAACATTTGGGGGATTTTGGCCCCAGCATTTT	CASSQTFGGFWPQHF
TRBV3-1/TRBV3-2	TRBJ2-7	NA	NA	TGTGCCAGCAGCCAAGGCCGATACGAGCAGTACTTC	CASSQGRYEQYF
TRBV28	TRBJ2-1	NA	NA	TGTGCCAGCAGTTTATCGGTACCCTCCTACAATGAGCAGTTCTTC	CASSLSVPSYNEQFF
TRBV5-1	TRBJ2-4	NA	NA	TGCGCCAGCAGGAACGTCGGCTTAGCCAAAAACATTCAGTACTTC	CASRNVGLAKNIQYF
TRBV10-2	TRBJ2-1	NA	NA	TGCGCCAGCAGTGATTGGGGGGGGCAGCGTGAGCAGTTCTTC	CASSDWGGQREQFF
TRBV5-1	TRBJ2-3	NA	TRBD2	TGCGCCAGCAGCTTGGCCGGGGGGACAGATACGCAGTATTTT	CASSLAGGTDTQYF
TRBV7-3	TRBJ1-5	NA	NA	TGTGCCAGCAGCCCACGCAATAGCAATCAGCCCCAGCATTTT	CASSPRNSNQPQHF
TRBV7-3	TRBJ1-1	NA	NA	TGTGCCAGCAGCTTAAAGGCAGGGTCTATGGACACTGAAGCTTTCTTT	CASSLKAGSMDTEAFF
TRBV11-1	TRBJ1-2	NA	TRBD1	TGTGCCAGCAGCACCCGGGACAGCAAAATCTATGGCTACACCTTC	CASSTRDSKIYGYTF
TRBV6-4	TRBJ2-1	NA	NA	TGTGCCAGCAGTGACCTAGTGGGGAATGAGCAGTTCTTC	CASSDLVGNEQFF
TRBV13	TRBJ2-2	NA	NA	TGTGCCAGCAGCCGGGATAATCAGCCGAACACCGGGGAGCTGTTTTTT	CASSRDNQPNTGELFF
TRBV7-8	TRBJ2-7	NA	TRBD2	TGTGCCAGCAGCTCACCGGCTGTAGCTAGCGGGAGAGGTTGGAACGAGCAGTACTTC	CASSSPAVASGRGWNEQYF
TRBV10-3	TRBJ1-1	once	TRBD1	TGTGCCATCAGTGAGTCGACTCGGAGGGGGCCCGAGGACACTGAAGCTTTCTTT	CAISESTRRGPEDTEAFF
TRBV19	TRBJ1-5	NA	TRBD1	TGTGCCAGTAGGTGGGGGACAGGGGAGAATAGCAATCAGCCCCAGCATTTT	CASRWGTGENSNQPQHF
TRBV4-3	TRBJ2-1	once	TRBD2	TGCGCCAGCAGCCAAGTTGTTAGCGGGAGGAACAATGAGCAGTTCTTC	CASSQVVSGRNNEQFF
TRBV6-4	TRBJ2-1	NA	NA	TGTGCCAGCAAGGGGAACTACGAGTACAATGAGCAGTTCTTC	CASKGNYEYNEQFF
TRBV13	TRBJ2-7	few	TRBD2	TGTGCCAGCAGCCCGGGTGTCACTAGCGGGAGAGAATCCTTCTACGAGCAGTACTTC	CASSPGVTSGRESFYEQYF
TRBV27	TRBJ1-4	NA	NA	TGTGCCAGCAGGGCACAGGGTTATGAAAAACTGTTTTTT	CASRAQGYEKLFF
TRBV6-5	TRBJ1-1	NA	NA	TGTGCCAGCATAAGGGGGGTGGATGAAGCTTTCTTT	CASIRGVDEAFF
TRBV7-9	TRBJ1-1	NA	NA	TGTGCCAGCAGCTTAATACTCAGCGCTGAAGCTTTCTTT	CASSLILSAEAFF
TRBV14	TRBJ1-2	NA	TRBD1	TGTGCCAGCAGCCAAGGGACAGGGGGCTATGGCTACACCTTC	CASSQGTGGYGYTF
TRBV9	TRBJ1-3	once	NA	TGTGCCAGCAGCGGCACAGCGAACACCATATATTTT	CASSGTANTIYF
TRBV7-9	TRBJ1-4	NA	NA	TGTGCCAGCGGGAGACTGGGGCCGGGCGGAGAAAAACTGTTTTTT	CASGRLGPGGEKLFF
TRBV27	TRBJ1-1	once	NA	TGTGCCAGCTGGGCCAATAGTGAAGCTTTCTTT	CASWANSEAFF
TRBV6-5	TRBJ1-5	once	TRBD1	TGTGCCAGCAGTTTCCAGGGGGTAGGGCAGCCCCAGCATTTT	CASSFQGVGQPQHF
TRBV25-1	TRBJ1-3	NA	NA	TGTGCCAGCAGATCCTGGAACACCATATATTTT	CASRSWNTIYF
TRBV5-5	TRBJ2-5	NA	TRBD2	TGTGCCAGCAGCTTCCGGGGACTAGCGGGAGACCCCCCCTCCCAGTACTTC	CASSFRGLAGDPPSQYF
TRBV19	TRBJ2-5	NA	NA	TGTGCCAGTAGGCAGGGTAACGGAGAGACCCAGTACTTC	CASRQGNGETQYF
TRBV7-8	TRBJ2-1	NA	NA	TGTGCCAGCAGCTTGGATTTAAATCTTGATCGGGCCTACCATGAGCAGTTCTTC	CASSLDLNLDRAYHEQFF
TRBV14	TRBJ2-7	NA	NA	TGTGCCAGCAGCCTCACCGGGGAGCGACTGGGCGAGCAGTACTTC	CASSLTGERLGEQYF
TRBV9	TRBJ2-1	NA	NA	TGTGCCAGCAGCGTAGATGGGGGGTCCTACAATGAGCAGTTCTTC	CASSVDGGSYNEQFF